This TCR beta chain was sequenced for a study of shared clonotypes between healthy human individuals. At the level of the study: Three plates each covered CD4 naive and memory; CD8 naive two, CD8 memory one.

Study conclusions and caveats: Limitation of the genetic and exposure-history diversity represented came from the few donors.

In the naive CD8 group, cells lacked CD45RO and were positively selected for CCR7, so terminally differentiated effector memory CD45RA+ cells were left out. Regarding this clone: As yet, its antigen is unknown.

The V gene's germline CDR1 is LNHNV and CDR2 YYDKDF (reference sequence). V was trimmed by 0 bases and J by 2 bases, leaving 8 bases between them. This CDR3 region has 14 residues. TCRdb's copy holds only in-frame clones and misses some; the assay was immunoSEQ multiplex PCR. The sample shows millions of clones, just under 95% of them seen only once. Material: naive CD8+ T cells sorted from blood. This TCR derives from a man younger than 30 in good health. V usage is TRBV15 and J usage is TRBJ2-7, with unresolved D. The CDR3 nucleotides read TGTGCCACCAGCAGAGATCGAGTAACCTACGAGCAGTACTTC. It translates to CATSRDRVTYEQYF.